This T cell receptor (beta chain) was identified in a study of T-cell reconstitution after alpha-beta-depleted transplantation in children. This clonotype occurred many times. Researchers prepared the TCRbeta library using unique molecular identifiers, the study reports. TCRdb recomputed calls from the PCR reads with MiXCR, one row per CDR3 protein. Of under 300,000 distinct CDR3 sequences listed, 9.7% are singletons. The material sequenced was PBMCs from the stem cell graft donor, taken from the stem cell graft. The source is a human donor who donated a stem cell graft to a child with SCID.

CDR3 nucleotides: TGCGCCAGCAGCTTGGGTGAGGGGCCCCAGCATTTT. It is translated as CASSLGEGPQHF. This chain connects TRBV5-1 to TRBJ1-5; D remains unclear. V lost 0 bases to trimming and J lost 9 bases, with 7 bases between them. This CDR3 spans 12 amino acids. The germline V gene has CDR1 SGHRS and CDR2 YFSETQ.